This entry is about one T cell receptor beta chain. The antigen remains unidentified. The CDR3 totals 15 residues. The junction had 10 bases not matched to a gene; V was cut back by 7 bases and J by 6 bases. Germline CDR1 SNHLY, CDR2 FYNNEI. This sample is drawn from a study of blood T cells in healthy people across ages. Findings and limits, study-wide: Percentage of naive T cells showed a strong correlation with TCR beta diversity. Naive and antigen-experienced cells could not be conclusively compared, given unsorted PBMCs.

Sample-barcoded 5' priming and a J-beta primer mix drove a second PCR of about 6 to 12 cycles. TCRdb fed the 5' RACE reads into MiXCR, producing one record per CDR3 protein. The repertoire consists of about 1.6 million distinct CDR3 sequences, with roughly a third occurring once and the leading ten covering about 11%. The TCR was taken from a woman in her 30s in good health. The V call is TRBV2, the J call TRBJ2-3; 10 nucleotides agree with TRBD2. The material sequenced was blood. The CDR3 DNA sequence: TGTGCCAGCAAAGGAGTAGCGGGAGGAAGGGATACGCAGTATTTT. Its translation: CASKGVAGGRDTQYF.